This T cell receptor (beta chain) originates from a study of Tregs in tolerant kidney transplant recipients. Findings and limits, study-wide: Expanding Tregs on activated donor B cells appeared to best identify donor-specific TCRbeta clones. Biological reproducibility was not directly addressed, but technical replication error appeared minimal.

This clone was counted a single time. What it recognizes is unknown. The method was immunoSEQ multiplex PCR; TCRdb's version includes in-frame clones alone and lacks a portion of them. This repertoire shows 50,000 to 75,000 clones, 80% to 90% found once; its top ten account for approximately 2.3%. The CDR3 totals 14 residues. Per the germline V gene, CDR1 is SGHRS and CDR2 is YFSETQ. V lost 0 bases and J 1 base, leaving 7 bases between the germline ends. This sequence joins TRBV5-1 and TRBJ1-1, with a weak D call TRBD1 (5 bases). The starting material was Tregs from blood, obtained before the transplant. The TCR comes from a human donor who received a combined kidney and bone marrow transplant. The CDR3 DNA follows: TGCGCCAGCAGCTTGGCCACAGGGAACACTGAAGCTTTCTTT. It codes for CASSLATGNTEAFF.